These 6 T cell receptor beta chains were all obtained from the same sample, sequenced in a study of T-cell memory formation after mild COVID-19. MiXCR, applied by TCRdb to the 5' RACE reads, yields one record per CDR3 protein. The data contain around 500,000 distinct CDR3 sequences, 15% to 20% of them singletons. The sequenced sample was PBMCs or a T cell subset sorted from them (not recorded which). The source of these receptors is an adult woman who had mild COVID-19 (a few samples of this study predate the infection). Cell type and time point are not known.

This clonotype was observed a single time. This sequence joins TRBV12-3 or TRBV12-4 and TRBJ1-6; D is perhaps TRBD1 (5 bases). Between the trimmed V and J ends, which lost 4 bases and 10 bases, there was a span of 8 bases. The length of the CDR3 is 12 residues. CDR3 loop: CASSWGGSPLHF. Here the CDR3 DNA reads TGTGCCAGCAGTTGGGGCGGGTCACCCCTCCACTTT.

This clonotype was counted ten times or more. The chain employs TRBV20-1 and TRBJ1-1; a weak D match, TRBD1 (5 bases). The V end lost 6 bases, the J end lost 4 bases, and 15 bases lay between the germline ends. Germline values: CDR1 DFQATT, CDR2 SNEGSKA (reference sequence). The CDR3 has 13 amino acids. In DNA, the CDR3 is TGCAGTGCACCGAGCGGGGACCTCACTGAAGCTTTCTTT. Translation gives CSAPSGDLTEAFF.

This sequence joins TRBV19 and TRBJ1-1; perhaps TRBD1 as D (6 bases). The CDR3 is 17 amino acids. V was shortened by 4 bases and J by 2 bases, with 20 bases between the two germline ends. Germline CDR1 is LNHDA and CDR2 is SQIVND (reference sequence). Written as DNA, the CDR3 is TGTGCCAGTAGTAACCCAGGGACCAGGGGCCCCAACACTGAAGCTTTCTTT. Translated, it gives CASSNPGTRGPNTEAFF.

This clonotype was recorded a few times. V and J are TRBV6-5 and TRBJ2-3; D uncertain. Germline lookup yields CDR1 MNHEY and CDR2 SVGAGI. The CDR3 sequence is 14 residues long. Trimming pared 2 bases from V and 0 bases from J, leaving 6 bases between. CDR3 loop: CASSYRFSTDTQYF. The CDR3 DNA follows: TGTGCCAGCAGTTACAGATTTAGCACAGATACGCAGTATTTT.

This rearrangement joins TRBV7-9 to TRBJ2-1; 13 nucleotides agree with TRBD2. There are 16 residues in the CDR3. V shed 2 bases, J shed 10 bases, and the junction held 8 bases outside the gene matches. CDR1 is SEHNR and CDR2 is FQNEAQ in the germline V gene (reference sequence). The CDR3 coding sequence is TGTGCCAGCAGCTTACCACTAGCGGGAGGGTACAGGGAGCAGTTCTTC. Encoded protein: CASSLPLAGGYREQFF.

The chain has TRBV6-2 or TRBV6-3 and TRBJ1-6; 8 bases line up with TRBD1. The CDR3 runs 13 residues. Trimming cost V 8 bases and J 8 bases; bases outside gene matches: 5. CDR1 and CDR2 from the germline V gene are MNHEY and SVGEGT. In DNA form, the CDR3 reads TGTGCCAGCTCAGGGGGCCGGTATTCACCCCTCCACTTT. It encodes CASSGGRYSPLHF.